The entry below gives a single T cell receptor (beta chain) sequence along with its context. This entry is derived from a study of technical replicates of blood from a few donors. J was trimmed by 4 bases and V by 0 bases; bases with no gene match: 10. CDR3 length: 18 residues. Sequencing used immunoSEQ multiplex PCR; TCRdb keeps in-frame clones, though not all of them. The data contain approximately 75,000 clones, nearly 98% of them singletons. Sequencing was performed on T cells isolated from PBMCs. The chain joins TRBV23-1 to TRBJ2-1; 9 bases align to TRBD2. Being an ORF, TRBV23-1 has a function that is uncertain. This clonotype originated in a human donor in good health. The CDR3 DNA follows: TGCGCCAGCAGTCAATCACGGGCTAGCGGGGATAAATACAATGAGCAGTTCTTC. Translating it yields CASSQSRASGDKYNEQFF.